The 5 T cell receptor beta chains reported below all come from one sample, sequenced in a study of CD8 T cells in ankylosing spondylitis. MiXCR, applied by TCRdb to the 5' RACE reads, yields one record per CDR3 protein. The sample includes about 200,000 distinct CDR3 sequences, roughly 13% of them seen just once. The sample was blood, either unsorted or a sorted T cell fraction (not recorded which). Every receptor here comes from a male donor with ankylosing spondylitis or in good health (not recorded which).

This clonotype was counted a few times. The rearrangement joins TRBV12-3 or TRBV12-4 to TRBJ2-1; the D gene is possibly TRBD2 (6 bases). Between the trimmed V and J ends, which lost 6 bases and 0 bases, there was a span of 18 bases. This CDR3 spans 17 amino acids. The CDR3 DNA reads TGTGCCAGCAGCCTCGGGGCGGGGCCCAGCTCCTACAATGAGCAGTTCTTC. Amino acids: CASSLGAGPSSYNEQFF.

This clonotype has a single count. The chain is built from TRBV7-8 and TRBJ1-4; no reliable D call. Trimming removed 5 bases from V and 4 bases from J, with 17 bases in between. The CDR3 loop spans 16 amino acids. Germline V gene data show CDR1 as SGHVS and CDR2 as FQNEAQ. As DNA, the CDR3 is TGTGCCAGCAGCCCGTCTCTGTCTCGGAGTAATGAAAAACTGTTTTTT. Its translation is CASSPSLSRSNEKLFF.

This clonotype turned up a few times. CDR3 sequence: CASSLGPINQPQHF. CDR3 DNA sequence: TGTGCCAGCAGTCTGGGTCCTATCAATCAGCCCCAGCATTTT. The gene calls are TRBV12-3 or TRBV12-4 and TRBJ1-5; D is unresolved. Trimming took off 5 bases at V and 3 bases at J, with 11 bases between the two ends. The length of the CDR3 is 14 residues.

In its sample, this clonotype was seen a few times. The chain joins TRBV18 to TRBJ2-7; D remains ambiguous. CDR1 and CDR2 (germline): KGHSH, LQKENI. This CDR3 comprises 15 residues. V was trimmed by 0 bases and J by 4 bases, leaving 13 bases between them. This chain's CDR3 is CASSPPNPSGYEQYF. CDR3 nucleotides: TGTGCCAGCTCACCACCTAATCCTTCGGGTTACGAGCAGTACTTC.

A few counts support this clonotype. This chain connects TRBV5-1 to TRBJ2-2, with 7 bases matching TRBD1. The CDR3 extends over 17 amino acids. The V gene end was trimmed by 4 bases and the J gene end by 0 bases; junction bases not matched to a gene: 9. Germline CDR1 is SGHRS and CDR2 is YFSETQ. CDR3 DNA: TGCGCCAGCAGCCTTTATACCGGGACAGCGAACACCGGGGAGCTGTTTTTT. Residues: CASSLYTGTANTGELFF.